The present T cell receptor (beta chain) was sequenced within a study of blood T cells in healthy people across ages. Study-level information: Template switching captured about one barcoded beta molecule per two T cells.

Alongside a J-beta primer mix, a sample-barcoded 5' primer served in a second PCR lasting about 7 to 11 cycles. TCRdb called the 5' RACE reads again in MiXCR, with one record for every CDR3 protein. The sample carries more than 600,000 distinct CDR3 sequences, more than 20% recorded once. This clonotype turned up a few times. Healthy Russian Caucasian donors spanned ages 6 to 90 years. The CDR3 covers 12 residues. The germline gives CDR1 LGHDT, CDR2 YNNKEL (reference sequence). Trimming shortened V by 2 bases and J by 4 bases, and 4 bases separated the two germline ends. The same specimen was also included in a second study, on T cells of mothers and their children. As reported in that work: In this cohort, donors were a few healthy Caucasian mothers plus their six children. Sequencing returned over 9 million TCR beta CDR3 reads per mother and about 3 million per child.

The clonotype originates from a boy younger than 18 in good health. The sequenced sample consisted of blood. The chain combines TRBV3-1 with TRBJ2-3; D is uncertain. The CDR3: CASSQQSDTQYF. In nucleotides, the CDR3 is TGTGCCAGCAGCCAACAATCAGATACGCAGTATTTT.